Below are 22 T cell receptor beta chains sequenced from a single sample in a study of blood T cell repertoires in COVID-19. Assay used: immunoSEQ multiplex PCR; TCRdb lists only in-frame clones, some missing. The data hold about 250,000 clones, with about 80% observed a single time. The sequenced material came from peripheral blood. The receptors stem from a person between 65 and 79 years old with COVID-19, enrolled during active disease.

A single count supports this clone. This chain links TRBV6-2 or TRBV6-3 with TRBJ1-3; D remains ambiguous. In germline, CDR1 is MNHEY, CDR2 SVGEGT. This CDR3 contains 15 residues. Between the trimmed V and J ends, which lost 2 bases and 0 bases, there was a span of 8 bases. The CDR3 DNA is TGTGCCAGCAGTTACGCACGGAGCTCTGGAAACACCATATATTTT. Translated, it gives CASSYARSSGNTIYF.

The chain couples TRBV6-5 to TRBJ1-4; no firm D call. Looked up from germline, CDR1 is MNHEY and CDR2 is SVGAGI. Trimming pared 0 bases from V and 3 bases from J, leaving 8 bases between. This CDR3 has 15 amino acids. The CDR3 here is CASSYSRLSNEKLFF. In DNA form, the CDR3 reads TGTGCCAGCAGTTACTCGCGATTATCTAATGAAAAACTGTTTTTT.

This chain uses TRBV2 with TRBJ2-1; perhaps TRBD2 as D (5 bases). The CDR3 is made up of 13 amino acids. Germline values: CDR1 SNHLY, CDR2 FYNNEI. V shed 6 bases and J shed 6 bases, with 12 bases lying between them. The CDR3 DNA reads TGTGCCAGCAGGTCGCGGGTTTTCAATGAGCAGTTCTTC. Encoded protein: CASRSRVFNEQFF.

This clone was found once. The V and J genes are TRBV2 and TRBJ2-7; TRBD2 is a possible D gene (6 bases). V gave up 5 bases and J gave up 3 bases, with 20 bases separating them. Germline lookup yields CDR1 SNHLY and CDR2 FYNNEI. The CDR3 sequence is 16 residues long. CDR3 region: CASSKPREPLGYEQYF. In nucleotides, the CDR3 is TGTGCCAGCAGTAAACCGCGGGAACCCCTGGGCTACGAGCAGTACTTC.

The chain is built from TRBV4-3 and TRBJ2-7, with D perhaps matching TRBD2 (7 bases). The V and J ends lost 4 bases and 0 bases respectively, with 13 bases between them. Germline loops: CDR1 LGHNA, CDR2 YSLEER. The CDR3 is 15 residues long. In nucleotides, the CDR3 is TGCGCCAGCAGCCTCGCGAGGGGGGGCTCCTACGAGCAGTACTTC. Its protein is CASSLARGGSYEQYF.

V usage is TRBV4-1 and J usage is TRBJ2-1; 14 bases are shared with TRBD2. The germline V gene encodes CDR1 MGHRA and CDR2 YSYEKL. The CDR3 loop spans 18 amino acids. Trimming at V came to 1 base and at J to 5 bases, leaving 7 bases not matched to a gene. The CDR3 bases are TGCGCCAGCAGCCAAGTCGGGACTAGCGGGAGAGGGGACAATGAGCAGTTCTTC. Translating it yields CASSQVGTSGRGDNEQFF.

The chain is built from TRBV29-1 and TRBJ2-1; 8 positions match TRBD2. The CDR3 has 15 amino acids. V shed 3 bases, J shed 7 bases, and the junction held 11 bases outside the gene matches. Germline V gene lookup returns CDR1 SQVTM and CDR2 ANQGSEA. CDR3 region: CSVDGAGGLGNEQFF. CDR3 bases: TGCAGCGTTGACGGGGCGGGAGGCCTTGGGAATGAGCAGTTCTTC.

The V gene is TRBV9, the J gene TRBJ1-6; D possibly corresponds to TRBD1 (6 bases). Germline CDR1 and CDR2: SGDLS and YYNGEE. Trimming took off 4 bases at V and 13 bases at J, with 12 bases between the two ends. The CDR3 is 12 amino acids. CDR3 nucleotides: TGTGCCAGCAGCCAGACAGGTGGTCCCCTCCACTTT. This sequence encodes CASSQTGGPLHF.

The J gene is TRBJ2-7, the V gene TRBV6-5; the D is unclear. The germline gives CDR1 MNHEY, CDR2 SVGAGI. The CDR3 covers 13 residues. The ends were cut back, 5 bases at V and 0 bases at J, with 8 bases in the middle. The CDR3 loop is CASSPHSSYEQYF. The CDR3 DNA follows: TGTGCCAGCAGTCCGCACAGCTCCTACGAGCAGTACTTC.

The gene calls are TRBV5-5 and TRBJ1-1; 7 nucleotides line up with TRBD1. The germline V gene encodes CDR1 SGHKS and CDR2 YYEKEE (reference sequence). The CDR3 is made up of 16 amino acids. The V segment lost 0 bases and the J segment 6 bases; nucleotides outside the gene matches: 11. The CDR3 DNA follows: TGTGCCAGCAGCTTGGGTAAGGGACAGTCCTTCCCTGAAGCTTTCTTT. This translates into CASSLGKGQSFPEAFF. Full variable domain (remainder filled in from reference TRBV5-5 and TRBJ1-1): DAGVTQSPTHLIKTRGQQVTLRCSPISGHKSVSWYQQVLGQGPQFIFQYYEKEERGRGNFPDRFSARQFPNYSSELNVNALLLGDSALYLCASSLGKGQSFPEAFFGQGTRLTVV.

This chain links TRBV6-5 with TRBJ2-7; possible D gene TRBD1, 6 bases. CDR3 length equals 13 residues. V was clipped by 6 bases and J by 0 bases, with 9 bases between them. Per the germline V gene, CDR1 is MNHEY and CDR2 is SVGAGI. CDR3 in DNA: TGTGCCAGCAGGAGACAGGTCTCCTACGAGCAGTACTTC. Protein sequence: CASRRQVSYEQYF.

The V gene is TRBV28, the J gene TRBJ2-7; D is possibly TRBD2 (6 bases). The length of the CDR3 is 18 residues. Trimming left V 2 bases short and J 2 bases short, with 22 bases between. Germline CDR1 and CDR2: MDHEN and SYDVKM. CDR3 DNA: TGTGCCAGCAGTTTAACCCTACTAGCCCCGGCTTTCACCTACGAGCAGTACTTC. Amino acids: CASSLTLLAPAFTYEQYF.

The chain recombines TRBV6-2 or TRBV6-3 with TRBJ1-2; D gene unclear. V was shortened by 6 bases and J by 8 bases, with 19 bases between the two germline ends. This CDR3 has 14 residues. The germline gives CDR1 MNHEY, CDR2 SVGEGT. CDR3 loop: CASSGKGINSGYTF. CDR3 nucleotides: TGTGCCAGCAGCGGCAAAGGAATCAACAGCGGCTACACCTTC.

The genes are TRBV9 and TRBJ2-1; possibly TRBD2 for D (5 bases). This CDR3 has 14 residues. Germline V CDR1 and CDR2: SGDLS, YYNGEE. Trimming removed 5 bases at V and 9 bases at J, with 18 bases between. Here the CDR3 reads CASSAFLASGEQFF. The CDR3 coding sequence is TGTGCCAGCAGTGCATTTCTAGCTAGTGGTGAGCAGTTCTTC.

The chain links TRBV19 to TRBJ1-1; D is possibly TRBD1 (5 bases). This CDR3 is 14 amino acids long. V lost 4 bases to trimming and J lost 0 bases, with 9 bases between them. The V gene's germline CDR1 is LNHDA and CDR2 SQIVND (reference sequence). CDR3 in amino acids: CASSSNRLNTEAFF. CDR3 nucleotides: TGTGCCAGTAGTAGCAACAGGTTGAACACTGAAGCTTTCTTT.

This rearrangement joins TRBV5-5 to TRBJ1-4; TRBD1 agrees at 7 bases. The length of the CDR3 is 15 residues. Germline CDR1 and CDR2: SGHKS and YYEKEE (reference sequence). Trimming at V came to 4 bases and at J to 10 bases, leaving 13 bases not matched to a gene. Here the CDR3 DNA reads TGTGCCAGCAGCGGGGACAGACTAGGTCGCGGAAAACTGTTTTTT. Amino acids: CASSGDRLGRGKLFF. Full variable domain (remainder filled in from reference TRBV5-5 and TRBJ1-4): DAGVTQSPTHLIKTRGQQVTLRCSPISGHKSVSWYQQVLGQGPQFIFQYYEKEERGRGNFPDRFSARQFPNYSSELNVNALLLGDSALYLCASSGDRLGRGKLFFGSGTQLSVL.

This chain connects TRBV29-1 to TRBJ1-1, with 7 bases lining up with TRBD1. From germline, CDR1 is SQVTM and CDR2 ANQGSEA. The trim removed 3 bases at V and 5 bases at J, leaving 9 bases unmatched. The CDR3 loop spans 14 amino acids. The CDR3: CSVDRGGLGTEAFF. The CDR3 DNA is TGCAGCGTTGACAGAGGGGGCCTTGGGACTGAAGCTTTCTTT.

V and J are TRBV3-1 (or the pseudogene TRBV3-2) and TRBJ1-2, with 9 bases that match TRBD1. The germline gives CDR1 LGHDT, CDR2 YNNKEL (reference sequence). V dropped 4 bases and J dropped 4; count of bases not matched to a gene: 4. This CDR3 contains 14 residues. The CDR3 DNA reads TGTGCCAGCAGCCGGGGACAGGGTGGCTATGGCTACACCTTC. Translated, it gives CASSRGQGGYGYTF.

The V gene is TRBV9, the J gene TRBJ2-3, with TRBD2 identical over 11 bases. The ends lost 0 bases at V and 2 bases at J; junction bases unmatched: 5. This CDR3 comprises 17 residues. Looked up from germline, CDR1 is SGDLS and CDR2 is YYNGEE. For the CDR3, the DNA is TGTGCCAGCAGCGTAGGGGCTAGCGGGGGGACCACAGATACGCAGTATTTT. This encodes CASSVGASGGTTDTQYF.

The chain employs TRBV7-2 and TRBJ2-3; 11 bases are shared with TRBD2. The junction had 8 bases not matched to a gene; V was cut back by 5 bases and J by 7 bases. Germline V lookup: CDR1 SGHTA, CDR2 FQGNSA. The CDR3 totals 15 residues. The CDR3 is CASSGGLAGGNTQYF. The DNA of the CDR3 is TGTGCCAGCAGCGGTGGGCTAGCGGGGGGAAATACGCAGTATTTT.

V and J are TRBV7-2 and TRBJ2-7, with TRBD2 matching over 11 bases. This CDR3 is built from 15 residues. Per the germline V gene, CDR1 is SGHTA and CDR2 is FQGNSA. J gave up 8 bases and V 3 bases, and 9 bases lay outside the gene matches. The DNA of the CDR3 is TGTGCCAGCAGCTTGCGACTAGCGGGGTCCGGTCAGCAGTACTTC. Amino acids: CASSLRLAGSGQQYF. Based on the CDR3 plus reference TRBV7-2 and TRBJ2-7, the full variable domain is GAGVSQSPSNKVTEKGKDVELRCDPISGHTALYWYRQSLGQGLEFLIYFQGNSAPDKSGLPSDRFSAERTGGSVSTLTIQRTQQEDSAVYLCASSLRLAGSGQQYFGPGTRLTVT.

The chain is built from TRBV5-1 and TRBJ1-3; D gene unclear. Germline assignment: CDR1 SGHRS and CDR2 YFSETQ. The ends were cut back, 0 bases at V and 4 bases at J, with 8 bases in the middle. The CDR3 is made up of 14 amino acids. The chain's CDR3 is CASSLEQPGNTIYF. CDR3 nucleotide sequence: TGCGCCAGCAGCTTGGAACAGCCGGGAAACACCATATATTTT.